Each of the 28 T cell receptor beta chains below was sequenced from the same sample in a study of blood T cell repertoires in COVID-19. Generated by immunoSEQ multiplex PCR, the TCRdb table keeps only in-frame clones and is missing some. Here the sample spans 140,000 or so clones, roughly 89% being singletons. The sample taken for sequencing was peripheral blood. The receptors were sampled from a woman aged 45-65 years with acute or convalescent COVID-19.

This rearrangement joins TRBV30 to TRBJ1-5, with D maybe TRBD1 (6 bases). CDR1 and CDR2 (germline): GTSNPN, SVGIG (reference sequence). The V gene lost 5 bases and the J gene lost 6 bases, with 14 bases spanning the gap. CDR3 length: 13 residues. This CDR3 is CAWGNREGQPQHF. The CDR3 nucleotides read TGTGCCTGGGGGAACAGGGAAGGTCAGCCCCAGCATTTT. Drawing the rest from reference TRBV30 and TRBJ1-5, the complete variable domain is SQTIHQWPATLVQPVGSPLSLECTVEGTSNPNLYWYRQAAGRGLQLLFYSVGIGQISSEVPQNLSASRPQDRQFILSSKKLLLSDSGFYLCAWGNREGQPQHFGDGTRLSIL.

The rearrangement uses TRBV6-5 and TRBJ2-1; TRBD2 matches 9 bases. V was pared by 2 bases and J by 6 bases, with 5 bases of the junction left unmatched. This CDR3 spans 15 amino acids. The germline V gene encodes CDR1 MNHEY and CDR2 SVGAGI. CDR3 amino acids: CASSYAGGQSNEQFF. DNA of the CDR3: TGTGCCAGCAGTTACGCGGGGGGGCAGAGCAATGAGCAGTTCTTC.

In this sample, this clone turned up once. CDR3 in amino acids: CASSVALQSYGYTF. DNA of the CDR3: TGTGCCAGCAGCGTAGCTCTACAGTCCTATGGCTACACCTTC. The chain uses TRBV9 and TRBJ1-2; D is unresolved. In germline, CDR1 is SGDLS, CDR2 YYNGEE. V was cut by 0 bases and J by 4 bases, with 10 bases left in between. There are 14 residues in the CDR3.

The chain links TRBV5-1 to TRBJ2-7, with TRBD1 as a possible D gene (5 bases). The CDR3 has 15 amino acids. The germline V gene encodes CDR1 SGHRS and CDR2 YFSETQ. Trimming removed 4 bases at V and 0 bases at J, with 14 bases between. The CDR3 region has the DNA TGCGCCAGCAGCCCGGAATACAGGAGCTCCTACGAGCAGTACTTC. It encodes CASSPEYRSSYEQYF.

J is TRBJ1-2 and V is TRBV11-2; 8 bases are a match to TRBD1. The CDR3 runs 14 residues. V shed 1 base and J 8 bases; nucleotides not matched to a gene: 6. Per germline, CDR1 SGHAT and CDR2 FQNNGV. CDR3 in amino acids: CASSLGGTGVGYTF. CDR3 nucleotide sequence: TGTGCCAGCAGCTTAGGGGGGACAGGCGTGGGCTACACCTTC. Full variable domain (outside the CDR3, taken from reference TRBV11-2 and TRBJ1-2): EAGVAQSPRYKIIEKRQSVAFWCNPISGHATLYWYQQILGQGPKLLIQFQNNGVVDDSQLPKDRFSAERLKGVDSTLKIQPAKLEDSAVYLCASSLGGTGVGYTFGSGTRLTVV.

This chain connects TRBV4-2 to TRBJ1-5; D uncertain. Trimming pared 0 bases from V and 4 bases from J, leaving 10 bases between. The CDR3 loop spans 15 amino acids. The germline V gene encodes CDR1 LGHNA and CDR2 YNFKEQ. CDR3 DNA: TGTGCCAGCAGCCAAGACCGCGCCTCAAATCAGCCCCAGCATTTT. Translating it yields CASSQDRASNQPQHF.

This chain connects TRBV9 to TRBJ1-1, with a possible D match to TRBD1 (5 bases). Between the trimmed V and J ends, which lost 0 bases and 8 bases, there was a span of 17 bases. Germline V lookup: CDR1 SGDLS, CDR2 YYNGEE. The CDR3 has 15 amino acids. CDR3 DNA sequence: TGTGCCAGCAGCGTAGTAGGGGTTGAGGATGAGGAAGCTTTCTTT. Translated, it gives CASSVVGVEDEEAFF. Based on the CDR3 plus reference TRBV9 and TRBJ1-1, the full variable domain is DSGVTQTPKHLITATGQRVTLRCSPRSGDLSVYWYQQSLDQGLQFLIQYYNGEERAKGNILERFSAQQFPDLHSELNLSSLELGDSALYFCASSVVGVEDEEAFFGQGTRLTVV.

The chain is built from TRBV5-5 and TRBJ1-1, with unresolved D. The CDR3 spans 15 residues. The V gene's germline CDR1 is SGHKS and CDR2 YYEKEE (reference sequence). Trimming removed 0 bases from V and 0 bases from J, with 9 bases in between. The CDR3 nucleotides read TGTGCCAGCAGCTTGGAGCCGGTGATGAACACTGAAGCTTTCTTT. As protein: CASSLEPVMNTEAFF.

The CDR3 coding sequence is TGTGCCAGCAGTCCTGGACAGGGCTACGAGCAGTACTTC. It is translated as CASSPGQGYEQYF. This chain joins TRBV28 and TRBJ2-7, with 8 bases that match TRBD1. The ends lost 5 bases at V and 3 bases at J; junction bases unmatched: 3. The germline gives CDR1 MDHEN, CDR2 SYDVKM. CDR3 length: 13 amino acids.

V and J are TRBV4-1 and TRBJ1-4; TRBD1 matches 8 bases. Germline V gene sequence: CDR1 MGHRA, CDR2 YSYEKL. V dropped 5 bases and J dropped 8; count of bases not matched to a gene: 4. The CDR3 consists of 13 residues. The CDR3, as DNA: TGCGCCAGCAGCTGGACAGGGTTGGAAAAACTGTTTTTT. It translates to CASSWTGLEKLFF.

The V gene is TRBV7-9, the J gene TRBJ2-6, with D maybe TRBD1 (5 bases). Germline V gene sequence: CDR1 SEHNR, CDR2 FQNEAQ (reference sequence). This CDR3 has 14 amino acids. V was cut by 5 bases and J by 8 bases, with 13 bases left in between. The DNA of the CDR3 is TGTGCCAGCAGCCAGACAGTGTCGACCAACGTCCTGACTTTC. As protein: CASSQTVSTNVLTF.

The V gene is TRBV27, the J gene TRBJ2-1; 16 nucleotides line up with TRBD2. J was trimmed by 9 bases and V by 4 bases; bases with no gene match: 6. The CDR3 extends over 16 amino acids. The V gene's germline CDR1 is MNHEY and CDR2 SMNVEV (reference sequence). Written as DNA, the CDR3 is TGTGCCAGCAGTTCGGGACTAGCGGGAGGGCAGCGTGAGCAGTTCTTC. It specifies CASSSGLAGGQREQFF.

J is TRBJ1-5 and V is TRBV30; no definite D call. Germline-derived CDR1 and CDR2 are GTSNPN and SVGIG (reference sequence). The CDR3 length is 12 residues. Trimming left V 2 bases short and J 9 bases short, with 11 bases between. CDR3 bases: TGTGCCTGGAGTCTCCCAGTTTGGCCCCAGCATTTT. Its protein product is CAWSLPVWPQHF.

The V call is TRBV24-1, the J call TRBJ1-2; D is perhaps TRBD1 (6 bases). The CDR3 contains 15 residues. V dropped 5 bases and J dropped 4 bases, with 16 bases sitting between them. CDR1 and CDR2 (germline): KGHDR, SFDVKD. The CDR3 loop reads CATSGMSGVSYGYTF. CDR3 bases: TGTGCCACCAGTGGGATGTCAGGGGTATCCTATGGCTACACCTTC.

V usage is TRBV5-1 and J usage is TRBJ1-3; unclear D gene. Germline CDR1 is SGHRS and CDR2 is YFSETQ. The CDR3 consists of 13 residues. The V and J ends lost 4 bases and 6 bases respectively, with 11 bases between them. CDR3 in amino acids: CASSRESENTIYF. CDR3 in DNA: TGCGCCAGCAGCAGGGAGAGCGAAAACACCATATATTTT.

J is TRBJ2-2 and V is TRBV6-5, with D possibly matching TRBD1 (6 bases). Trimming pared 6 bases from V and 5 bases from J, leaving 13 bases between. The germline V gene encodes CDR1 MNHEY and CDR2 SVGAGI. CDR3 length: 14 amino acids. This CDR3 reads CASSLLQGTGELFF. In DNA, the CDR3 is TGTGCCAGCAGCCTCCTACAGGGAACCGGGGAGCTGTTTTTT.

The chain uses TRBV2 and TRBJ1-4; TRBD1 agrees at 7 bases. J lost 5 bases, V lost 11 bases, and 20 bases had no gene match. The germline V gene has CDR1 SNHLY and CDR2 FYNNEI. The CDR3 runs to 17 residues. CDR3 in DNA: TGTGCCGCCTCGAAGGGGTGGGACAGTGCACAAAATGAAAAACTGTTTTTT. Amino acid sequence: CAASKGWDSAQNEKLFF.

V gene TRBV4-2 combines with J gene TRBJ1-2, with D tentatively TRBD1 (6 bases). The V gene's germline CDR1 is LGHNA and CDR2 YNFKEQ. V lost 7 bases and J lost 1, with 16 bases in between. The CDR3 contains 15 residues. The CDR3 protein is CASTREGGNNYGYTF. The CDR3 nucleotides are TGTGCCAGCACCAGGGAGGGGGGTAATAACTATGGCTACACCTTC.

This chain links TRBV7-9 with TRBJ2-6; D perhaps matches TRBD2 (5 bases). This CDR3 spans 15 amino acids. Trimming removed 0 bases at V and 4 bases at J, with 7 bases between. Germline values: CDR1 SEHNR, CDR2 FQNEAQ (reference sequence). CDR3 protein: CASSLAGSGANVLTF. DNA for the CDR3: TGTGCCAGCAGCTTAGCGGGGAGCGGGGCCAACGTCCTGACTTTC.

J is TRBJ2-1 and V is TRBV7-9; 14 positions agree with TRBD2. This CDR3 has 16 residues. The germline CDR1 and CDR2 sequences are SEHNR and FQNEAQ (reference sequence). Losses at the gene ends were 5 bases for V and 8 bases for J; bases not matched to a gene: 8. The CDR3 coding sequence is TGTGCCAGCAGCCCATCCGGGACTAGCGGGAGACATGAGCAGTTCTTC. Amino acids: CASSPSGTSGRHEQFF.

CDR3 region: CASSLTSADGEQYF. CDR3 sequence (DNA): TGCGCCAGCAGCTTGACTAGTGCGGACGGAGAGCAGTACTTC. The chain couples TRBV5-1 to TRBJ2-7; the D gene is possibly TRBD2 (5 bases). V was cut by 1 base and J by 7 bases, with 15 bases left in between. The CDR3 runs to 14 residues. The V gene's germline CDR1 is SGHRS and CDR2 YFSETQ.

The genes are TRBV29-1 and TRBJ1-1; tentatively, D is TRBD1 (6 bases). Germline loops: CDR1 SQVTM, CDR2 ANQGSEA. The CDR3 sequence is 15 residues long. V was shortened by 2 bases and J by 1 base, with 14 bases between the two germline ends. CDR3 in DNA: TGCAGCGTTGAAAATGGGGGACAACCGAACACTGAAGCTTTCTTT. It translates to CSVENGGQPNTEAFF.

The chain uses TRBV2 and TRBJ1-2; possibly TRBD1 for D (6 bases). CDR1 and CDR2 (germline): SNHLY, FYNNEI. This CDR3 is 15 amino acids long. V lost 6 bases and J 8 bases, leaving 22 bases between the germline ends. CDR3 sequence reads: CASRAEYRDARGYTF. DNA of the CDR3: TGTGCCAGCAGGGCAGAGTACAGGGACGCGCGAGGCTACACCTTC.

J is TRBJ1-2 and V is TRBV5-1; D is ambiguous. Per the germline V gene, CDR1 is SGHRS and CDR2 is YFSETQ. V lost 8 bases and J 2 bases, leaving 13 bases between the germline ends. The CDR3 sequence is 13 residues long. CDR3 protein: CASYEGGNYGYTF. CDR3 in DNA: TGCGCCAGTTATGAGGGCGGGAACTATGGCTACACCTTC.

The gene calls are TRBV3-1 (or the pseudogene TRBV3-2) and TRBJ1-2; 8 nucleotides line up with TRBD1. The CDR3 totals 12 residues. The trim removed 6 bases at V and 4 bases at J, leaving 1 base unmatched. Germline V gives CDR1 LGHDT, CDR2 YNNKEL (reference sequence). CDR3 amino acids: CASRGTGYGYTF. DNA of the CDR3: TGTGCCAGCAGAGGGACAGGCTATGGCTACACCTTC.

This clone showed up just a few times. The J gene is TRBJ1-1, the V gene TRBV10-1; 9 bases map to TRBD1. With 8 bases clipped from V and 4 bases from J, the junction kept 2 bases outside the gene matches. Germline CDR1 is WNHNN and CDR2 is SYGVQD (reference sequence). This CDR3 comprises 12 residues. The CDR3 loop reads CASGTGTTEAFF. As DNA, the CDR3 is TGCGCCAGCGGGACAGGGACCACTGAAGCTTTCTTT.

This sequence joins TRBV27 and TRBJ2-3, with 10 positions matching TRBD2. The CDR3 spans 15 residues. Germline assignment: CDR1 MNHEY and CDR2 SMNVEV (reference sequence). V was clipped by 10 bases and J by 6 bases; unmatched bases: 13. CDR3 nucleotide sequence: TGTGCCACCCGCCAATCTAGCGGGAGTGGGGATACGCAGTATTTT. As protein: CATRQSSGSGDTQYF.

V and J are TRBV6-1 and TRBJ2-4, with 7 bases lining up with TRBD1. The CDR3 sequence is 16 residues long. Germline loops: CDR1 MNHNS, CDR2 SASEGT. Trimming took 2 bases from V and 5 from J; bases not matched to a gene: 9. CDR3 DNA: TGTGCCAGCAGTGAAAGGACAGGTCAGGTGCAAAACATTCAGTACTTC. Its translation: CASSERTGQVQNIQYF.